This passage covers 32 T cell receptor beta chains from one sample sequenced in a study of immune evolution from preneoplasia to lung adenocarcinoma. Measured with immunoSEQ multiplex PCR; TCRdb has only the in-frame clones, and not every one. The profile shows about 9,900 clones, about 81% of them singletons. The source material was FFPE lung adenocarcinoma in situ tissue. These TCRs come from a person between 65 and 79 years old with lung adenocarcinoma.

The chain combines TRBV5-1 with TRBJ2-5, with D perhaps given as TRBD1 or TRBD2 (5 bases each). The CDR3 covers 15 residues. Trimming removed 4 bases from V and 10 bases from J, with 23 bases in between. Germline CDR1 and CDR2: SGHRS and YFSETQ. The CDR3 bases are TGCGCCAGCAGCCCCACGTGGGACCCTAATGGGGGCCAGTACTTC. Translated, it gives CASSPTWDPNGGQYF.

This clone appeared once. The rearrangement uses TRBV5-4 and TRBJ2-3; no firm D call. There are 13 residues in the CDR3. The V end lost 4 bases, the J end lost 1 base, and 7 bases lay between the germline ends. Germline lookup yields CDR1 SGHNT and CDR2 YYREEE (reference sequence). CDR3 protein: CASSPAGTDTQYF. The CDR3 DNA reads TGTGCCAGCAGCCCCGCGGGCACAGATACGCAGTATTTT.

The chain employs TRBV5-1 and TRBJ2-7; D gene ambiguous. Trimming cost V 3 bases and J 2 bases, with 15 bases left between them. The germline V gene has CDR1 SGHRS and CDR2 YFSETQ. This CDR3 is built from 15 residues. CDR3 nucleotides: TGCGCCAGCAGCTACGATCCCTCGAAACCCTACGAGCAGTACTTC. This codes for CASSYDPSKPYEQYF.

This sequence joins TRBV5-3 and TRBJ2-4; TRBD1 matches at 10 bases. TRBV5-3 is an open reading frame whose function is uncertain. The CDR3 is 16 residues long. Trimming took 0 bases from V and 2 from J; bases not matched to a gene: 2. CDR3 nucleotides: TGTGCCAGAAGCTTGGGACAGGGGGCGACCAAAAACATTCAGTACTTC. Its protein product is CARSLGQGATKNIQYF.

This clone is a singleton in its sample. The gene calls are TRBV29-1 and TRBJ2-1, with 9 positions matching TRBD1. Per germline, CDR1 SQVTM and CDR2 ANQGSEA. The J segment lost 8 bases and the V segment lost 8 bases, leaving 10 bases of the junction unmatched. This CDR3 region has 13 residues. DNA for the CDR3: TGCAGCCTCCGGGACAGGGCCGTTGATGAGCAGTTCTTC. Its protein product is CSLRDRAVDEQFF.

This chain uses TRBV2 with TRBJ2-3; D remains ambiguous. This CDR3 has 14 residues. From germline, CDR1 is SNHLY and CDR2 FYNNEI. V lost 4 bases, J lost 0 bases, and 8 bases lay in between. This CDR3 reads CASSVWPSTDTQYF. The DNA of the CDR3 is TGTGCCAGCAGTGTATGGCCTAGCACAGATACGCAGTATTTT.

This rearrangement joins TRBV9 to TRBJ2-1; D is perhaps TRBD2 (5 bases). With 0 bases removed from V and 10 bases from J, the gap between germline ends came to 8 bases. The V gene's germline CDR1 is SGDLS and CDR2 YYNGEE. The CDR3 sequence is 12 residues long. As DNA, the CDR3 is TGTGCCAGCAGCGTAGATTCGGGAGAGCAGTTCTTC. Translating gives CASSVDSGEQFF.

The chain employs TRBV30 and TRBJ2-7; no clear D gene. Trimming took 2 bases from V and 0 from J, leaving 14 bases between them. This CDR3 has 15 residues. Germline V gives CDR1 GTSNPN, CDR2 SVGIG (reference sequence). CDR3: CAWSPKDLSSYEQYF. The CDR3 nucleotides are TGTGCCTGGAGTCCTAAAGACCTTAGCTCCTACGAGCAGTACTTC.

The V and J genes are TRBV7-3 and TRBJ1-2; D is unresolved. The germline CDR1 and CDR2 sequences are SGHTA and FQGTGA. The CDR3 sequence is 15 residues long. With 5 bases removed from V and 3 bases from J, the gap between germline ends came to 16 bases. The CDR3 DNA reads TGTGCCAGCAGCATATCAACACGGATGGACTATGGCTACACCTTC. Its protein is CASSISTRMDYGYTF.

The chain combines TRBV5-1 with TRBJ2-5; the D gene is possibly TRBD1 (6 bases). The DNA matches TRBJ2-7 better at its end, which makes the J call doubtful. Germline V lookup: CDR1 SGHRS, CDR2 YFSETQ. This CDR3 is built from 15 residues. DNA of the CDR3: TGCGCCAGCAGCTTGTTACAGGGCGATTTCTACGAGCAGTACTTC. Translated, it gives CASSLLQGDFYEQYF.

The chain is built from TRBV6-6 and TRBJ1-4; 7 nucleotides match TRBD1. The CDR3 covers 13 residues. Germline trimming cut 10 bases from V and 7 bases from J; bases unmatched to any gene: 9. CDR1 is MNHNY, CDR2 SVGAGI, per germline (reference sequence). The CDR3, as DNA: TGTGCCACCCGGGACAGTAGAGGTGAAAAACTGTTTTTT. As protein: CATRDSRGEKLFF.

The J gene is TRBJ2-7, the V gene TRBV6-1; the D is unclear. This CDR3 is built from 15 residues. V gave up 10 bases and J gave up 0 bases, with 19 bases separating them. Germline CDR1 is MNHNS and CDR2 is SASEGT. Here the CDR3 reads CAITSAGPPSYEQYF. CDR3 nucleotides: TGTGCCATCACGTCGGCCGGACCCCCCTCCTACGAGCAGTACTTC.

The rearrangement links TRBV4-1 to TRBJ1-2; no clear D gene. Germline assignment: CDR1 MGHRA and CDR2 YSYEKL. Trimming took 1 base from V and 8 from J, leaving 14 bases between them. This CDR3 is 14 amino acids long. The CDR3 loop reads CASSQGTGFGGYTF. The CDR3 bases are TGCGCCAGCAGCCAAGGGACGGGATTCGGGGGCTACACCTTC.

J is TRBJ1-2 and V is TRBV19; weak D call: TRBD1 (6 bases). CDR1 is LNHDA, CDR2 SQIVND, per germline (reference sequence). Trimming removed 1 base from V and 6 bases from J, with 12 bases in between. This CDR3 region has 14 residues. CDR3 nucleotides: TGTGCCAGTAGTATAGTTGGGTCAGGGGATGGCTACACCTTC. The encoded protein is CASSIVGSGDGYTF.

The chain employs TRBV11-3 and TRBJ2-3; D unclear. CDR3 length: 14 amino acids. V gave up 1 base and J gave up 0 bases, with 5 bases separating them. CDR1 and CDR2 (germline): SGHNT, YENEEA. The CDR3 sequence: CASSLGYSTDTQYF. The CDR3 DNA reads TGTGCCAGCAGCTTAGGGTACAGCACAGATACGCAGTATTTT.

The chain carries TRBV11-2 and TRBJ2-3; D might be TRBD1 (5 bases). V shed 1 base and J shed 2 bases, with 13 bases lying between them. The CDR3 spans 16 residues. Germline V gives CDR1 SGHAT, CDR2 FQNNGV. The CDR3 region is CASSLGLDSVTDTQYF. The CDR3 DNA is TGTGCCAGCAGCTTAGGTTTAGACAGTGTCACAGATACGCAGTATTTT.

V usage is TRBV7-2 and J usage is TRBJ2-7; 8 nucleotides agree with TRBD1. The CDR3 consists of 15 residues. From germline, CDR1 is SGHTA and CDR2 FQGNSA. The trim removed 4 bases at V and 5 bases at J, leaving 10 bases unmatched. Written as DNA, the CDR3 is TGTGCCAGCAGCTATACAGGGGGGATTCGGAACGAGCAGTACTTC. It is translated as CASSYTGGIRNEQYF.

The V gene is TRBV28, the J gene TRBJ1-1; maybe TRBD1 (5 bases). This CDR3 contains 14 residues. Trimming removed 7 bases from V and 3 bases from J, with 15 bases in between. CDR1 is MDHEN, CDR2 SYDVKM, per germline. The CDR3 reads CASIPTGGDTEAFF. The CDR3 coding sequence is TGTGCCAGCATCCCCACCGGGGGGGACACTGAAGCTTTCTTT.

The chain links TRBV15 to TRBJ1-1, with 7 bases aligning to TRBD1. The junction had 3 bases not matched to a gene; V was cut back by 1 base and J by 4 bases. Germline V gene data show CDR1 as LNHNV and CDR2 as YYDKDF (reference sequence). The CDR3 is 14 amino acids. The CDR3: CATSRGDRSTEAFF. DNA of the CDR3: TGTGCCACCAGCAGAGGGGACAGAAGCACTGAAGCTTTCTTT. The full variable domain, rest sourced from reference TRBV15 and TRBJ1-1, is DAMVIQNPRYQVTQFGKPVTLSCSQTLNHNVMYWYQQKSSQAPKLLFHYYDKDFNNEADTPDNFQSRRPNTSFCFLDIRSPGLGDTAMYLCATSRGDRSTEAFFGQGTRLTVV.

The chain recombines TRBV5-4 with TRBJ2-7; a possible D gene is TRBD2 (6 bases). CDR1 and CDR2 (germline): SGHNT, YYREEE (reference sequence). V gave up 5 bases and J gave up 0 bases, with 12 bases separating them. CDR3 length equals 14 residues. CDR3 in amino acids: CASSNLAVSYEQYF. CDR3 DNA sequence: TGTGCCAGCAGTAATTTAGCGGTCTCCTACGAGCAGTACTTC.

This chain joins TRBV6-5 and TRBJ1-1, with 7 bases identical to TRBD1. V trimming: 5 bases; J trimming: 11 bases; junction bases outside the gene matches: 8. Per germline, CDR1 MNHEY and CDR2 SVGAGI. The CDR3 is 12 amino acids. The CDR3 spells CASSRQGGSAFF. The CDR3 DNA is TGTGCCAGCAGTCGACAGGGCGGTAGTGCTTTCTTT.

This clone was recorded a few times. V gene TRBV11-3 combines with J gene TRBJ2-1; possible D gene TRBD2, 6 bases. V was shortened by 2 bases and J by 1 base, with 9 bases between the two germline ends. This CDR3 is built from 15 residues. CDR1 SGHNT and CDR2 YENEEA come from the germline V gene. DNA of the CDR3: TGTGCCAGCAGCTTACGGGCGGGATCCTACAATGAGCAGTTCTTC. It specifies CASSLRAGSYNEQFF.

This clone was seen once. The chain links TRBV10-3 to TRBJ1-1; D is undetermined. The V and J ends lost 7 bases and 0 bases respectively, with 18 bases between them. This CDR3 is built from 16 residues. Germline loops: CDR1 ENHRY, CDR2 SYGVKD. The CDR3 region has the DNA TGTGCCATCACGGCCGGTCCTTCGAAAATGAACACTGAAGCTTTCTTT. As protein: CAITAGPSKMNTEAFF.

This sequence joins TRBV18 and TRBJ2-7; D unclear. This CDR3 has 12 residues. The germline CDR1 and CDR2 sequences are KGHSH and LQKENI. Trimming removed 3 bases at V and 2 bases at J, with 5 bases between. The CDR3 region has the DNA TGTGCCAGCTCACCCAACACCTACGAGCAGTACTTC. Translating gives CASSPNTYEQYF.

The CDR3 DNA is TGCGCCAGCAGCCGTATGTGGGGGGAATGGGGCTACGAGCAGTACTTC. This sequence encodes CASSRMWGEWGYEQYF. The chain combines TRBV4-1 with TRBJ2-7, with D possibly being TRBD2 (6 bases). Germline CDR1 reads MGHRA; CDR2 reads YSYEKL. V dropped 4 bases and J dropped 3 bases, with 19 bases sitting between them. There are 16 residues in the CDR3.

This clone was seen once. The chain couples TRBV6-5 to TRBJ1-2, with a tentative D call TRBD1 (6 bases). V was clipped by 8 bases and J by 4 bases, with 17 bases between them. The germline gives CDR1 MNHEY, CDR2 SVGAGI. The CDR3 is 14 amino acids. The CDR3 reads CASGEADRIYGYTF. The CDR3 nucleotides are TGTGCCAGCGGCGAAGCCGACAGGATCTATGGCTACACCTTC.

The chain combines TRBV11-3 with TRBJ1-5; D gene uncertain. The CDR3 is 19 residues long. V lost 4 bases and J lost 4, with 26 bases in between. CDR1 SGHNT and CDR2 YENEEA come from the germline V gene. CDR3 sequence: CASSSSLLHSRTGNQPQHF. CDR3 DNA sequence: TGTGCCAGCAGCTCCTCCCTACTACACTCTCGGACGGGGAATCAGCCCCAGCATTTT.

This clone was picked up a small number of times. This sequence joins TRBV30 and TRBJ1-2; D might be TRBD1 (5 bases). The V end lost 7 bases, the J end lost 8 bases, and 20 bases lay between the germline ends. This CDR3 is built from 13 residues. CDR1 is GTSNPN, CDR2 SVGIG, per germline (reference sequence). The CDR3 spells CASGRGEVRGYTF. The CDR3 DNA sequence: TGTGCCTCAGGAAGGGGCGAAGTAAGGGGCTACACCTTC.

V usage is TRBV7-8 and J usage is TRBJ2-3; D is possibly TRBD1 (5 bases). This CDR3 is 14 amino acids long. The V gene's germline CDR1 is SGHVS and CDR2 FQNEAQ. V lost 3 bases and J 1 base, leaving 8 bases between the germline ends. The CDR3 DNA reads TGTGCCAGCAGCTTGCTAGGGGGCACAGATACGCAGTATTTT. Translating it yields CASSLLGGTDTQYF.

The chain links TRBV19 to TRBJ2-1; D not resolved. The CDR3 has 15 amino acids. Trimming stripped 9 bases from V and 6 bases from J, with 21 bases between. Germline CDR1 reads LNHDA; CDR2 reads SQIVND (reference sequence). DNA for the CDR3: TGTGCCAGCAATTCACCCGGTGGGTCGGTCAATGAGCAGTTCTTC. This codes for CASNSPGGSVNEQFF.

The CDR3 region has the DNA TGTGCCAGCAGGGCCGGGACTAGCGATGAAGAGACCCAGTACTTC. This codes for CASRAGTSDEETQYF. This sequence joins TRBV6-5 and TRBJ2-5; the match to TRBD2 covers 10 bases. Trimming took 6 bases from V and 3 from J; bases not matched to a gene: 7. This CDR3 region has 15 residues. The V gene's germline CDR1 is MNHEY and CDR2 SVGAGI.

This clone was picked up one time. This chain connects TRBV10-3 to TRBJ2-2; 12 bases match TRBD2. The CDR3 loop spans 16 amino acids. Per germline, CDR1 ENHRY and CDR2 SYGVKD. J was trimmed by 2 bases and V by 6 bases; bases with no gene match: 4. CDR3 loop: CAIRPSGGANTGELFF. The CDR3 DNA sequence: TGTGCCATCAGGCCTAGCGGGGGGGCAAACACCGGGGAGCTGTTTTTT.